This TCR beta chain was sequenced for a study of long-term antiretroviral therapy in people with HIV. Study in general: When the earliest samples were collected, ART was typically delayed until CD4 counts fell.

At survey level, the immunoSEQ assay was run in its v3.0 version. The protocol was immunoSEQ multiplex PCR, while the TCRdb copy is restricted to in-frame clones and leaves out a portion. The sample has 20,000 to 25,000 clones, over 80% seen once; the top ten hold 8.8%. This clone was detected once. Its antigen is unidentified. Broader study findings: An increase in diversity followed ART, yet levels stayed below transplant donor controls.

Germline loops: CDR1 KGHSH, CDR2 LQKENI. The CDR3 totals 17 residues. V was trimmed by 2 bases and J by 0 bases, leaving 14 bases between them. The genes are TRBV18 and TRBJ2-1; D call uncertain. The material was unsorted PBMCs, obtained 1.2 years after starting antiretroviral therapy. The sequence was obtained from a woman aged 40 to 49 with HIV. CDR3 protein: CASSPFGRSSSYNEQFF. The DNA for the CDR3 is TGTGCCAGCTCACCATTTGGACGGTCGAGCTCCTACAATGAGCAGTTCTTC.